Following are 15 T cell receptor beta chains from one sample sequenced in a study of blood T cell repertoires in COVID-19. Sequenced by immunoSEQ multiplex PCR; TCRdb stores in-frame clones only, minus some. The table records 310,000 or so clones, about nine tenths of them present only once. The source material was peripheral blood. The receptor source for this set is a woman aged 45-65 years who had recovered from COVID-19.

This clone was picked up a small number of times. The CDR3 DNA sequence: TGCGCCAGCAGCGGACAGAACCCAACTAATGAAAAACTGTTTTTT. It encodes CASSGQNPTNEKLFF. This chain links TRBV5-1 with TRBJ1-4; D is possibly TRBD1 (6 bases). Per germline, CDR1 SGHRS and CDR2 YFSETQ. The length of the CDR3 is 15 residues. Trimming took 4 bases from V and 0 from J, leaving 10 bases between them.

The chain uses TRBV7-2 and TRBJ2-2; TRBD1 is a possible D gene (5 bases). The CDR3 loop spans 18 amino acids. The V end was cut by 2 bases, the J end by 4 bases, with 20 bases between. Germline-derived CDR1 and CDR2 are SGHTA and FQGNSA. CDR3 nucleotide sequence: TGTGCCAGCAGCTTATCAACCGCCGGCAGGGATCGCACCGGGGAGCTGTTTTTT. It codes for CASSLSTAGRDRTGELFF. The variable domain in full, with the rest retrieved from reference TRBV7-2 and TRBJ2-2, is GAGVSQSPSNKVTEKGKDVELRCDPISGHTALYWYRQSLGQGLEFLIYFQGNSAPDKSGLPSDRFSAERTGGSVSTLTIQRTQQEDSAVYLCASSLSTAGRDRTGELFFGEGSRLTVL.

The DNA for the CDR3 is TGCGCCAGCAGCTTTATAGCGGGGGGGCCGAACACCGGGGAGCTGTTTTTT. Protein product: CASSFIAGGPNTGELFF. V is TRBV5-1 and J is TRBJ2-2; 11 bases are shared with TRBD2. Per germline, CDR1 SGHRS and CDR2 YFSETQ. V gave up 2 bases and J gave up 0 bases; unmatched junction bases: 3. The CDR3 spans 17 residues.

This clone has only one observation. CDR3 region: CASSQDSGGGSVYEQYF. CDR3 coding DNA: TGCGCCAGCAGCCAAGATTCGGGAGGGGGTTCTGTCTACGAGCAGTACTTC. The genes are TRBV4-3 and TRBJ2-7, with TRBD2 matching over 8 bases. This CDR3 is built from 17 residues. Germline lookup yields CDR1 LGHNA and CDR2 YSLEER. The V segment lost 0 bases and the J segment 3 bases; nucleotides outside the gene matches: 10.

This clone came up once. The chain links TRBV30 to TRBJ1-4, with D hard to call. Trimming removed 2 bases from V and 4 bases from J, with 5 bases in between. The length of the CDR3 is 12 residues. The V gene's germline CDR1 is GTSNPN and CDR2 SVGIG (reference sequence). The CDR3 region has the DNA TGTGCCTGGAGTCGAGTTAATGAAAAACTGTTTTTT. It codes for CAWSRVNEKLFF.

The CDR3 nucleotides read TGTGCCAGCAGTCGCCCGACAGGACTCAGAGGGGAAAAACTGTTTTTT. It specifies CASSRPTGLRGEKLFF. The gene calls are TRBV28 and TRBJ1-4; possible D gene TRBD1, 6 bases. V was cut by 5 bases and J by 8 bases, with 21 bases left in between. Germline CDR1 reads MDHEN; CDR2 reads SYDVKM. The CDR3 length is 16 residues.

Only one count was recorded for this clone. This chain links TRBV9 with TRBJ2-3, with 8 bases matching TRBD2. Germline CDR1 reads SGDLS; CDR2 reads YYNGEE. The length of the CDR3 is 14 residues. After removal of 4 bases from V and 4 bases from J, the junction contained 5 bases not matched to a gene. CDR3 sequence: CASSPRTSSDTQYF. In DNA form, the CDR3 reads TGTGCCAGCAGCCCACGGACTAGCTCAGATACGCAGTATTTT.

This CDR3 is CASSIGAWVNTEAFF. CDR3 bases: TGTGCCAGTAGTATAGGGGCATGGGTGAACACTGAAGCTTTCTTT. V gene TRBV19 combines with J gene TRBJ1-1; D is undetermined. V lost 1 base and J 0 bases, leaving 9 bases between the germline ends. There are 15 residues in the CDR3. From germline, CDR1 is LNHDA and CDR2 SQIVND (reference sequence). The full variable domain, completed using reference TRBV19 and TRBJ1-1, is DGGITQSPKYLFRKEGQNVTLSCEQNLNHDAMYWYRQDPGQGLRLIYYSQIVNDFQKGDIAEGYSVSREKKESFPLTVTSAQKNPTAFYLCASSIGAWVNTEAFFGQGTRLTVV.

This chain connects TRBV5-1 to TRBJ1-3, with 10 bases matching TRBD1. Germline CDR1 is SGHRS and CDR2 is YFSETQ. There are 14 residues in the CDR3. Trimming cost V 4 bases and J 4 bases; bases outside gene matches: 2. The CDR3 nucleotides are TGCGCCAGCAGCGGGACAGGGGAAGGAAACACCATATATTTT. Translation: CASSGTGEGNTIYF.

The genes are TRBV6-1 and TRBJ1-6, with D unresolved. The V gene's germline CDR1 is MNHNS and CDR2 SASEGT. V was shortened by 2 bases and J by 9 bases, with 14 bases between the two germline ends. The CDR3 loop spans 15 amino acids. CDR3 residues: CASSESVIGLSPLHF. For the CDR3, the DNA is TGTGCCAGCAGTGAAAGTGTAATCGGTCTTTCACCCCTCCACTTT.

This clone was recorded only once. The V call is TRBV7-2, the J call TRBJ2-7, with TRBD2 matching 7 bases. CDR3 length equals 14 residues. J gave up 5 bases and V 3 bases, and 7 bases lay outside the gene matches. Germline V gives CDR1 SGHTA, CDR2 FQGNSA. CDR3 DNA sequence: TGTGCCAGCAGCTTGGGTCTAGCGGCGCACGAGCAGTACTTC. Its translation: CASSLGLAAHEQYF.

This chain links TRBV19 with TRBJ1-1; 7 bases line up with TRBD1. The CDR3 contains 15 residues. Germline CDR1 reads LNHDA; CDR2 reads SQIVND (reference sequence). V lost 2 bases, J lost 5 bases, and 8 bases stayed unmatched. The CDR3 nucleotides read TGTGCCAGTAGTATATTTCGACAGGGATGGACTGAAGCTTTCTTT. It codes for CASSIFRQGWTEAFF.

This chain links TRBV19 with TRBJ1-2; 12 bases agree with TRBD1. The junction had 9 bases not matched to a gene; V was cut back by 5 bases and J by 8 bases. In germline, CDR1 is LNHDA, CDR2 SQIVND (reference sequence). This CDR3 is built from 15 residues. CDR3 sequence reads: CASSPYPGQGAGYTF. CDR3 DNA: TGTGCCAGTAGTCCCTATCCGGGACAGGGGGCAGGCTACACCTTC.

This clone has just one count. The V call is TRBV4-3, the J call TRBJ1-3; 8 bases map to TRBD1. The germline CDR1 and CDR2 sequences are LGHNA and YSLEER. With 4 bases clipped from V and 0 bases from J, the junction kept 2 bases outside the gene matches. The CDR3 loop spans 15 amino acids. The CDR3 sequence: CASSRDRLSGNTIYF. The CDR3 region has the DNA TGCGCCAGCAGCCGGGACAGGCTCTCTGGAAACACCATATATTTT.

This rearrangement joins TRBV28 to TRBJ1-1; 7 nucleotides align to TRBD1. Germline CDR1 reads MDHEN; CDR2 reads SYDVKM. J lost 4 bases, V lost 6 bases, and 8 bases had no gene match. The CDR3 spans 14 residues. This CDR3 reads CASRDGTAVTEAFF. The DNA of the CDR3 is TGTGCCAGCAGAGACGGGACAGCGGTCACTGAAGCTTTCTTT.